This TCR beta chain was sequenced for a study of identical twins. Study-wide points: Out-of-frame alpha sequences shared by twins were enriched for low generation probability.

Template switching added a universal primer site, and cDNA bore unique molecular identifiers. TCRdb independently ran MiXCR on the 5' RACE reads; one entry per CDR3 protein. In the table there are about 150,000 distinct CDR3 sequences, around 3.5% of which are singletons. This clonotype was found many times. Its antigen remains unidentified. Trimming pared 6 bases from V and 2 bases from J, leaving 15 bases between. Germline CDR1 reads MNHNS; CDR2 reads SASEGT. CDR3 size: 15 residues. The sequence came from a man between 18 and 29 years old in good health. Sequencing input: memory T cells sorted from blood. The rearrangement joins TRBV6-1 to TRBJ2-3, with D tentatively TRBD2 (6 bases). The CDR3 DNA sequence: TGTGCCAGCAGGCTCTCTAGCGCTCCCACAGATACGCAGTATTTT. Translating gives CASRLSSAPTDTQYF.